A selection of T cell receptor beta chains follows, all from one sample in a study of monozygotic twins with inflammatory bowel disease. TCRdb reprocessed the 5' RACE reads and keeps a single row for each CDR3 protein, giving no DNA. Its table records over 120,000 distinct CDR3 sequences. The specimen sequenced was blood. The receptors shown here come from a human donor with ulcerative colitis or Crohn's disease, or a healthy co-twin of an affected twin (not recorded which). CDR3s include the opening cysteine and the closing phenylalanine or tryptophan.

cdr3_length j_call v_call cdr3_aa
13 TRBJ1-5 TRBV7-2 CASSTSTRQPQHF
13 TRBJ1-1 TRBV11-2 CASSSHWNTEAFF
14 TRBJ2-7 TRBV18 CASSPGLKPHEQYF
11 TRBJ1-5 TRBV12-3/TRBV12-4 CASGVHQPQHF
15 TRBJ2-7 TRBV11-3 CASSFGAGPSYEQYF
13 TRBJ2-7 TRBV30 CAWSLGDPYEQYF
14 TRBJ2-5 TRBV5-4 CASSLEGWEETQYF
19 TRBJ2-1 TRBV7-6 CASSLWSKTGTSGYNEQFF
14 TRBJ2-5 TRBV5-1 CASSWGQVQETQYF
14 TRBJ1-2 TRBV24-1 CATSDKEAGYGYTF
14 TRBJ2-1 TRBV7-6 CASSLGGMYNDQFF
16 TRBJ2-1 TRBV5-1 CASSLEYWRQGNEQFF
16 TRBJ2-7 TRBV10-2 CASSALAGEASREQYF
14 TRBJ2-7 TRBV27 CASSFRGRAYEQYF
14 TRBJ2-2 TRBV20-1 CRASSRPNKWELFF
15 TRBJ2-5 TRBV18 CASSPTGGFQETQYF
13 TRBJ2-1 TRBV5-6 CASTGQNYNEQFF
15 TRBJ2-1 TRBV4-1 CASSQGTSGDNEQFF
13 TRBJ1-1 TRBV5-1 CASRNRERTEAFF
15 TRBJ2-7 TRBV18 CASSPKGRGSNEQYF
15 TRBJ1-2 TRBV4-1 CASSQALTLFPGYTF
12 TRBJ2-7 TRBV5-1 CASSRDSVEQYF
16 TRBJ2-7 TRBV6-5 CASSYPEGTIAYEQYF
13 TRBJ1-2 TRBV20-1 CSATRQGDYGYTF
15 TRBJ1-1 TRBV11-2 CASSLPWVRGTEAFF
17 TRBJ2-1 TRBV5-1 CASSLGQGFGSYNEQFF
16 TRBJ2-4 TRBV12-3/TRBV12-4 CASSSQGARDKNIQYF
12 TRBJ1-2 TRBV20-1 CSASGRDYGYTF
14 TRBJ2-1 TRBV27 CASSLAGFRNEQFF